These T cell receptor beta chains were read from a single sample in a study of cytomegalovirus exposure and HLA in healthy donors. TCRdb's table, derived via immunoSEQ multiplex PCR, lists solely in-frame clones and lacks some. Of roughly 60,000 clones listed, 90% to 96% are singletons. The sample comprised PBMCs. These TCRs come from a man aged 18 to 35 in good health and CMV-seronegative. Each CDR3 is given with its conserved first and last residue. Each record gives: D gene, clone size, J gene, V gene, CDR3 protein, CDR3 DNA. D genes are given only for firm matches. Size values are once, few and many counts, or a class for expanded clones, and some rows have none.

>.|.|TRBJ2-6|TRBV6-1
CATAGGPGANVLTF
TGTGCCACCGCCGGGGGTCCCGGGGCCAACGTCCTGACTTTC
>TRBD1|.|TRBJ1-2|TRBV28
CASSLQGGRYGYTF
TGTGCCAGCAGTTTACAAGGGGGCCGGTATGGCTACACCTTC
>TRBD1|.|TRBJ1-1|TRBV4-3
CASSPGTGEANTEAFF
TGCGCCAGCAGCCCTGGGACAGGGGAGGCGAACACTGAAGCTTTCTTT
>.|.|TRBJ2-3|TRBV2
CASSGQLKQYF
TGTGCCAGCAGTGGACAGTTAAAGCAGTATTTT
>.|.|TRBJ1-1|TRBV28
CASRPRTAIDTEAFF
TGTGCCAGCAGACCAAGGACAGCAATAGACACTGAAGCTTTCTTT
>TRBD2|.|TRBJ2-5|TRBV5-5
CASSRPGLAGGETQYF
TGTGCCAGCAGCAGACCCGGACTAGCGGGAGGAGAGACCCAGTACTTC
>TRBD2|.|TRBJ2-1|TRBV15
CATSRGGDSGGTGEQFF
TGTGCCACCAGCAGAGGAGGGGATAGCGGGGGGACGGGTGAGCAGTTCTTC
>.|.|TRBJ2-5|TRBV6-1
CASRRQFQETQYF
TGTGCCAGCAGGAGACAGTTCCAAGAGACCCAGTACTTC
>TRBD2|once|TRBJ2-3|TRBV30
CAWKFGRGEADTQYF
TGTGCCTGGAAGTTTGGGCGGGGGGAGGCAGATACGCAGTATTTT
>TRBD1|.|TRBJ2-1|TRBV6-5
CASSPGTGYNEQFF
TGTGCCAGCAGCCCAGGGACAGGATACAATGAGCAGTTCTTC
>TRBD2|.|TRBJ2-7|TRBV4-2
CASSPASGSINEQYF
TGTGCCAGCAGCCCCGCTAGCGGGAGTATTAACGAGCAGTACTTC
>TRBD2|.|TRBJ2-5|TRBV5-1
CASSLERGEFQETQYF
TGCGCCAGCAGCTTGGAGCGGGGCGAATTTCAAGAGACCCAGTACTTC
>.|once|TRBJ2-3|TRBV4-1
CASSQVPRRADTQYF
TGCGCCAGCAGCCAAGTTCCGAGACGGGCAGATACGCAGTATTTT